These 14 T cell receptor beta chains share one sample of origin, sequenced in a study of blood T cell repertoires in COVID-19. Method: immunoSEQ multiplex PCR; TCRdb's copy keeps in-frame clones and lacks some. The profile shows about 250,000 clones, 86% of them singletons. Sequencing used peripheral blood. These receptors came from a woman of 80 years or more with COVID-19, enrolled during active disease.

The CDR3 is CSASNPYGYTF. Here the CDR3 DNA reads TGCAGTGCTAGTAATCCTTATGGCTACACCTTC. The V call is TRBV20-1, the J call TRBJ1-2; D is ambiguous. This CDR3 is built from 11 residues. Per the germline V gene, CDR1 is DFQATT and CDR2 is SNEGSKA (reference sequence). Trimming stripped 3 bases from V and 5 bases from J, with 7 bases between.

V and J are TRBV3-1 (or the pseudogene TRBV3-2) and TRBJ2-1; 10 nucleotides line up with TRBD2. V dropped 4 bases and J dropped 4; count of bases not matched to a gene: 7. Germline CDR1 and CDR2: LGHDT and YNNKEL (reference sequence). CDR3 size: 16 residues. DNA of the CDR3: TGTGCCAGCAGCCTCTTAGGTAGCGGGGGGTACAATGAGCAGTTCTTC. It is translated as CASSLLGSGGYNEQFF.

The rearrangement links TRBV14 to TRBJ1-5; TRBD1 is a possible D gene (6 bases). V lost 2 bases and J 1 base, leaving 9 bases between the germline ends. This CDR3 has 15 residues. Germline V lookup: CDR1 SGHDN, CDR2 FVKESK. Here the CDR3 DNA reads TGTGCCAGCAGCCAAACTGGGGGCAGCAATCAGCCCCAGCATTTT. Protein sequence: CASSQTGGSNQPQHF.

The gene calls are TRBV11-2 and TRBJ2-7, with D possibly TRBD2 on 7 matching bases. The V end lost 4 bases, the J end lost 2 bases, and 12 bases lay between the germline ends. Looked up from germline, CDR1 is SGHAT and CDR2 is FQNNGV. The CDR3 has 14 residues. CDR3 in DNA: TGTGCCAGCAGCTCATGGGGGGGCCCCTACGAGCAGTACTTC. Encoded protein: CASSSWGGPYEQYF.

This chain links TRBV27 with TRBJ2-2, with 10 positions matching TRBD1. The length of the CDR3 is 15 residues. V gave up 4 bases and J gave up 4 bases; unmatched junction bases: 3. From germline, CDR1 is MNHEY and CDR2 SMNVEV (reference sequence). The DNA of the CDR3 is TGTGCCAGCAGTTATAGACAGGGGGCCACCGGGGAGCTGTTTTTT. This encodes CASSYRQGATGELFF.

This rearrangement joins TRBV6-5 to TRBJ2-2; 10 bases align to TRBD1. Trimming removed 4 bases from V and 4 bases from J; junction bases left unmatched: 0. The CDR3 is made up of 14 amino acids. The germline CDR1 and CDR2 sequences are MNHEY and SVGAGI. The DNA for the CDR3 is TGTGCCAGCAGTTGGGACAGGGGCACCGGGGAGCTGTTTTTT. Protein: CASSWDRGTGELFF.

The rearrangement joins TRBV4-1 to TRBJ1-2, with TRBD1 matching 7 bases. V lost 3 bases, J lost 6 bases, and 4 bases stayed unmatched. Germline V CDR1 and CDR2: MGHRA, YSYEKL. The CDR3 has 13 amino acids. CDR3 nucleotides: TGCGCCAGCAGCCAGGGAACAGGGGATGGCTACACCTTC. Translated: CASSQGTGDGYTF.

CDR3 residues: CASSLESTGDTEAFF. The CDR3 DNA reads as TGCGCCAGCAGCTTAGAATCGACGGGGGACACTGAAGCTTTCTTT. This chain joins TRBV5-1 and TRBJ1-1, with TRBD1 as a possible D gene (5 bases). Germline lookup yields CDR1 SGHRS and CDR2 YFSETQ. The V end was cut by 2 bases, the J end by 3 bases, with 14 bases between. The CDR3 has 15 amino acids. The full variable domain, with the rest looked up from reference TRBV5-1 and TRBJ1-1, is KAGVTQTPRYLIKTRGQQVTLSCSPISGHRSVSWYQQTPGQGLQFLFEYFSETQRNKGNFPGRFSGRQFSNSRSEMNVSTLELGDSALYLCASSLESTGDTEAFFGQGTRLTVV.

The chain carries TRBV25-1 and TRBJ2-2; D gene uncertain. Trimming shortened V by 7 bases and J by 4 bases, and 7 bases separated the two germline ends. Germline CDR1 MGHDK, CDR2 SYGVNS. The CDR3 has 12 residues. In nucleotides, the CDR3 is TGTGCCAGCACCTCGGGCACCGGGGAGCTGTTTTTT. It yields the protein CASTSGTGELFF.

The J gene is TRBJ2-3, the V gene TRBV18; TRBD1 matches at 8 bases. V lost 6 bases, J lost 1 base, and 9 bases stayed unmatched. The CDR3 totals 16 residues. Germline lookup yields CDR1 KGHSH and CDR2 LQKENI. The CDR3, as DNA: TGTGCCAGCTCCCGAAGTGCGGGACAGGGCACAGATACGCAGTATTTT. Translation: CASSRSAGQGTDTQYF.

The chain recombines TRBV28 with TRBJ2-1; tentatively, D is TRBD1 (7 bases). Germline V gene sequence: CDR1 MDHEN, CDR2 SYDVKM. Trimming took off 5 bases at V and 0 bases at J, with 14 bases between the two ends. The CDR3 is 16 residues long. In DNA, the CDR3 is TGTGCCAGCAGTCCCCCAGGGGGGAGCTCCTACAATGAGCAGTTCTTC. Translated: CASSPPGGSSYNEQFF.

The chain joins TRBV2 to TRBJ1-6, with D possibly matching TRBD1 (6 bases). The germline gives CDR1 SNHLY, CDR2 FYNNEI. This CDR3 comprises 14 residues. The V and J ends lost 6 bases and 9 bases respectively, with 15 bases between them. The CDR3 DNA follows: TGTGCCAGCAGGACGGCAGGGGCGGGTTCACCCCTCCACTTT. It specifies CASRTAGAGSPLHF.

V is TRBV7-2 and J is TRBJ1-4, with D possibly TRBD1 on 5 matching bases. Germline lookup yields CDR1 SGHTA and CDR2 FQGNSA. Trimming took 2 bases from V and 8 from J, leaving 21 bases between them. This CDR3 is 17 amino acids long. CDR3 residues: CASSLRGRTGGGEKLFF. CDR3 nucleotide sequence: TGTGCCAGCAGCTTAAGAGGGAGGACCGGGGGAGGAGAAAAACTGTTTTTT. Drawing the rest from reference TRBV7-2 and TRBJ1-4, the complete variable domain is GAGVSQSPSNKVTEKGKDVELRCDPISGHTALYWYRQSLGQGLEFLIYFQGNSAPDKSGLPSDRFSAERTGGSVSTLTIQRTQQEDSAVYLCASSLRGRTGGGEKLFFGSGTQLSVL.

The chain combines TRBV7-8 with TRBJ2-2; 7 bases align to TRBD2. V dropped 4 bases and J dropped 5; count of bases not matched to a gene: 4. Germline CDR1 reads SGHVS; CDR2 reads FQNEAQ. The CDR3 extends over 14 amino acids. CDR3 sequence reads: CASSSSGGTGELFF. CDR3 DNA: TGTGCCAGCAGCTCATCCGGGGGGACCGGGGAGCTGTTTTTT.